Below, one TCR beta chain is given with its context. The sample comes from a study of OX40 agonist ivuxolimab in advanced cancers. The germline gives CDR1 SGHVS, CDR2 FQNEAQ. The CDR3 contains 14 residues. Trimming left V 2 bases short and J 0 bases short, with 7 bases between. TCRdb's table, derived via immunoSEQ multiplex PCR, lists solely in-frame clones and lacks some. The table includes about 7,000 clones, more than 70% detected once. The specimen was CD4+ or CD8+ T cells sorted from blood, collected in a trial of the OX40 agonist ivuxolimab. J is TRBJ2-5 and V is TRBV7-8; D remains unclear. The TCR originated in an adult with an advanced solid tumor such as melanoma, head and neck, liver or kidney cancer. CDR3: CASSLPENQETQYF. Written as DNA, the CDR3 is TGTGCCAGCAGCTTACCGGAAAACCAAGAGACCCAGTACTTC.